This entry features one T cell receptor beta chain sequence. The antigen it recognizes is unknown. No much larger clone exists at a distance of one base, and base qualities are not known. According to the germline V gene, CDR1 reads KGHSH and CDR2 reads LQKENI. Trimming at the junction amounts to 2 bases on V and 7 bases on J, and the germline ends lie 15 bases apart. Reading from cysteine to phenylalanine, the CDR3 counts 14 amino acids. Only the CDR3 region is kept as DNA, spanning 42 bases read in frame from base 1. To estimate absolute template abundance from read counts, synthetic TCR analog templates were spiked into each PCR. Using the immunoSEQ assay, TCRbeta CDR3 regions were amplified from genomic DNA with bias-controlled V and J gene primers. Sequencing of rearranged TCRbeta segments was performed at approximately 20X coverage. Turning to the authors' computational methods: Clustering was used to correct sequencing errors, and CDR3s were annotated against IMGT to assign V, D and J genes. Only productive TCRbeta rearrangements were used in downstream analyses, excluding out-of-frame or stop-codon sequences. Clonality was calculated as one minus the Shannon entropy normalized by the log of the number of unique productive sequences. Fisher's exact test with Benjamini-Hochberg correction, at a threshold of adjusted p below 0.01, was used to find clones that differed between time points or between blood and tumor. This immuneACCESS table, as held by TCRdb, lists in-frame sequences with V and J called but not all clones. Of the missing ones, under half trace to an unresolved V gene in checked studies; the others have no known cause. The V and J calls and clone size come from that table; D and trimming were worked out from the DNA. This sample comprises tens of thousands of clones, roughly 89% of them detected only once. Jointly, the top ten make up about 1.7% of the sample.

This entry comes from a study of PD-L1 blockade in urothelial cancer (TCRdb year 2017). Some background on the complete study: Every patient began therapy in 2014 and was given atezolizumab 1,200 mg intravenously every 3 weeks. About 90% of the roughly 29 patients were identified as males with urothelial cancer of bladder origin, and a prior smoking history was reported by 18 of 29 patients. An ECOG performance status of 0 or 1 was recorded for the patients, and 0 to 3 prior chemotherapy regimens had been received by the patients. Blood samples were analyzed 3 weeks after the start of treatment (second dose) and 6 weeks after the start of treatment. Blood samples yielded a median of around 150,000 T cells and more than 80,000 unique TCRs, with median clonality about 0.08. An exploratory multi-omic analysis was conducted of the somatic, immune and clinical correlates of response to PD-L1 blockade with atezolizumab in urothelial cancer. Pretreatment tumor samples, along with matched peripheral blood collected serially before and after atezolizumab treatment, underwent TCR sequencing. Durable clinical benefit meant progression-free survival longer than 6 months, and TCR features were also tested against progression-free and overall survival. In the same patients, pretreatment tumors underwent whole exome sequencing and RNA sequencing in addition to TCR sequencing. Durable clinical benefit was achieved by nine patients but not by the remaining 20. Pretreatment blood TCR-seq was available for 27 to 30 patients, at least one posttreatment blood collection was obtained for around 25 patients, and tumor TCR-seq was available for around 25 patients. On the study overall, not on this receptor specifically: Among patients with durable benefit, tumor-associated TCR clones showed greater expansion in peripheral blood 3 weeks after treatment started (n ≈ 23, p = 0.022). Small sample size (n ≈ 29) and many exploratory analyses mean the results are intended to be hypothesis-generating. Improved progression-free and overall survival was found to be associated with pretreatment peripheral blood TCR clonality below the median.

Interpreted using the paper, the time point label stands for: pretreatment peripheral blood. A total of around 30 patients with locally advanced or metastatic urothelial carcinoma, treated at Memorial Sloan Kettering on a trial protocol, made up the cohort. Peripheral blood mononuclear cells were collected from each patient pretreatment and during treatment, giving between 1 and 8 total time points per patient. The Qiagen DNeasy Blood extraction kit was used to purify genomic DNA from total PBMCs and tumor samples. PBMCs were collected pretreatment and during treatment, and were isolated and stored as previously described.

The sequencing used PBMCs, collected around atezolizumab (anti-PD-L1) treatment. The TCR originated in a man in his 60s with urothelial cancer. The chain is assembled from TRBV18 and TRBJ2-7; the D gene is perhaps TRBD1, from 5 matching bases. The CDR3: CASSPGQGPSEQYF. The sequence in DNA is TGTGCCAGCTCACCAGGACAAGGCCCGTCGGAGCAGTACTTC. The entire variable domain, with the stretches around the CDR3 drawn from the reference TRBV18 and TRBJ2-7 proteins, is NAGVMQNPRHLVRRRGQEARLRCSPMKGHSHVYWYRQLPEEGLKFMVYLQKENIIDESGMPKERFSAEFPKEGPSILRIQQVVRGDSAAYFCASSPGQGPSEQYFGPGTRLTVT.